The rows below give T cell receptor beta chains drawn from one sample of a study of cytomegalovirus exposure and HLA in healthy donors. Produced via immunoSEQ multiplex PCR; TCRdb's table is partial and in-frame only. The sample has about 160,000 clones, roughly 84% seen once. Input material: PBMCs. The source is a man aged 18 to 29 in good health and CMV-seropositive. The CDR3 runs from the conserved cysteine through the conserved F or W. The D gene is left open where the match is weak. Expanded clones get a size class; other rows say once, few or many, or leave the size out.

CDR3nt: TGTGCCAGCAGCCAAGAGCGGACAGGGTCTTACGAGCAGTACTTC
CDR3aa: CASSQERTGSYEQYF
d_gene: TRBD1
abundance: NA
j_gene: TRBJ2-7
v_gene: TRBV4-2

CDR3nt: TGTGCCAGCAGTTATCAGGGCGGCACAGATACGCAGTATTTT
CDR3aa: CASSYQGGTDTQYF
d_gene: NA
abundance: NA
j_gene: TRBJ2-3
v_gene: TRBV6-6

CDR3nt: TGTGCCAGCAGTTACACGACTAGCGGGGGGGCCAATGAGCAGTTCTTC
CDR3aa: CASSYTTSGGANEQFF
d_gene: TRBD2
abundance: NA
j_gene: TRBJ2-1
v_gene: TRBV6-5

CDR3nt: TGTGCCAGCAGTGATGAGGGAGGGATCGCTGAAGCTTTCTTT
CDR3aa: CASSDEGGIAEAFF
d_gene: NA
abundance: NA
j_gene: TRBJ1-1
v_gene: TRBV2

CDR3nt: TGTGCCAGCAGCTTATTAAGCGGGGCCTTCTACAATGAGCAGTTCTTC
CDR3aa: CASSLLSGAFYNEQFF
d_gene: TRBD2
abundance: NA
j_gene: TRBJ2-1
v_gene: TRBV7-9

CDR3nt: TGTGCCAGCAGCCCCGGGGGGGGCCTCTCCTACGAGCAGTACTTC
CDR3aa: CASSPGGGLSYEQYF
d_gene: TRBD2
abundance: few
j_gene: TRBJ2-7
v_gene: TRBV6-5

CDR3nt: TGTGCCAGCAGCTTAGACCCCCCCGGCGGTCAAGAGAGTGAAAAACTGTTTTTT
CDR3aa: CASSLDPPGGQESEKLFF
d_gene: NA
abundance: NA
j_gene: TRBJ1-4
v_gene: TRBV7-6

CDR3nt: TGTGCCAGCAGCCAAGATATTGGCCTCAACCCTCTGGGAAACACCATATATTTT
CDR3aa: CASSQDIGLNPLGNTIYF
d_gene: NA
abundance: few
j_gene: TRBJ1-3
v_gene: TRBV4-2

CDR3nt: TGTGCCAGTAGTATCGACAGCAGCACAGATACGCAGTATTTT
CDR3aa: CASSIDSSTDTQYF
d_gene: NA
abundance: NA
j_gene: TRBJ2-3
v_gene: TRBV19

CDR3nt: TGTGCCAGCAGTTTATACAGGAACACTGAAGCTTTCTTT
CDR3aa: CASSLYRNTEAFF
d_gene: NA
abundance: NA
j_gene: TRBJ1-1
v_gene: TRBV27

CDR3nt: TGTGCCAGCACTGGACAGGGTAACTATGGCTACACCTTC
CDR3aa: CASTGQGNYGYTF
d_gene: TRBD1
abundance: NA
j_gene: TRBJ1-2
v_gene: TRBV6-4

CDR3nt: TGTGCCAGCAAGCGACAGGGCCCCACTGAAGCTTTCTTT
CDR3aa: CASKRQGPTEAFF
d_gene: TRBD1
abundance: once
j_gene: TRBJ1-1
v_gene: TRBV6-1

CDR3nt: TGTGCCAGCAGCCAAGATTTAGCCGGGGAGCTGTTTTTT
CDR3aa: CASSQDLAGELFF
d_gene: NA
abundance: NA
j_gene: TRBJ2-2
v_gene: TRBV14

CDR3nt: TGTGCCAGCGGTACAGGGGGCACTGAAGCTTTCTTT
CDR3aa: CASGTGGTEAFF
d_gene: TRBD1
abundance: NA
j_gene: TRBJ1-1
v_gene: TRBV5-6

CDR3nt: TGTGCCACCAACAGGGAGAGTAACTATGGCTACACCTTC
CDR3aa: CATNRESNYGYTF
d_gene: NA
abundance: NA
j_gene: TRBJ1-2
v_gene: TRBV2

CDR3nt: TGTGCCAGCAGTTTATGGAGTAGCGGGGGGGCTGGGGATACGCAGTATTTT
CDR3aa: CASSLWSSGGAGDTQYF
d_gene: TRBD2
abundance: NA
j_gene: TRBJ2-3
v_gene: TRBV27

CDR3nt: TGTGCCAGCACCCGGGTCAACACTGAAGCTTTCTTT
CDR3aa: CASTRVNTEAFF
d_gene: NA
abundance: NA
j_gene: TRBJ1-1
v_gene: TRBV6-1

CDR3nt: TGTGCCATCAGTTCGCAGGCCTCCTACAATGAGCAGTTCTTC
CDR3aa: CAISSQASYNEQFF
d_gene: NA
abundance: NA
j_gene: TRBJ2-1
v_gene: TRBV10-3

CDR3nt: TGTGCCAGCATTGGAACAGGGGGGAACTCCTACGAGCAGTACTTC
CDR3aa: CASIGTGGNSYEQYF
d_gene: TRBD1
abundance: NA
j_gene: TRBJ2-7
v_gene: TRBV6-5

CDR3nt: TGTGCCAGCTCCCCCCAGGGGGGAGGTACTGAAGCTTTCTTT
CDR3aa: CASSPQGGGTEAFF
d_gene: TRBD1
abundance: NA
j_gene: TRBJ1-1
v_gene: TRBV7-8

CDR3nt: TGTGCCAGCAGCGTGACAGGTGGCGGCTACACCTTC
CDR3aa: CASSVTGGGYTF
d_gene: NA
abundance: NA
j_gene: TRBJ1-2
v_gene: TRBV9

CDR3nt: TGCGCCAGCAGCCTGGGAGGAAACTCTGGAAACACCATATATTTT
CDR3aa: CASSLGGNSGNTIYF
d_gene: NA
abundance: once
j_gene: TRBJ1-3
v_gene: TRBV5-1

CDR3nt: TGTGCCAGTACATCGTATTCAGGGGGCTACACCTTC
CDR3aa: CASTSYSGGYTF
d_gene: NA
abundance: NA
j_gene: TRBJ1-2
v_gene: TRBV19

CDR3nt: TGTGCCAGCAATCCGGGACAGTGGGATCGTGGGGAGCTGTTTTTT
CDR3aa: CASNPGQWDRGELFF
d_gene: TRBD1
abundance: NA
j_gene: TRBJ2-2
v_gene: TRBV6-5

CDR3nt: TGTGCCAGCAGCTTAAAAGGGGTAGCGGGGGGGCCTCTAGCCAAAAACATTCAGTACTTC
CDR3aa: CASSLKGVAGGPLAKNIQYF
d_gene: TRBD2
abundance: NA
j_gene: TRBJ2-4
v_gene: TRBV7-7

CDR3nt: TGTGCCAGCAGTGATTACAGCGAAAAACTGTTTTTT
CDR3aa: CASSDYSEKLFF
d_gene: NA
abundance: few
j_gene: TRBJ1-4
v_gene: TRBV25-1

CDR3nt: TGTGCCAGCAGAACGAGGACCGGGGAGCTGTTTTTT
CDR3aa: CASRTRTGELFF
d_gene: NA
abundance: NA
j_gene: TRBJ2-2
v_gene: TRBV7-3

CDR3nt: TGTGCCACCAGCAGAGGAGGGAACTATGGCTACACCTTC
CDR3aa: CATSRGGNYGYTF
d_gene: NA
abundance: NA
j_gene: TRBJ1-2
v_gene: TRBV15

CDR3nt: TGTGCCAGCAGCTTGGGGACAGCCGGAGAGACCCAGTACTTC
CDR3aa: CASSLGTAGETQYF
d_gene: NA
abundance: NA
j_gene: TRBJ2-5
v_gene: TRBV5-4

CDR3nt: TGTGCCAGCAGCCCCCAGTTTGGAGTCTCCTACGAGCAGTACTTC
CDR3aa: CASSPQFGVSYEQYF
d_gene: NA
abundance: few
j_gene: TRBJ2-7
v_gene: TRBV9

CDR3nt: TGTGCCAGCAGCCCCAGTGTTGTCACCGGGGAGCTGTTTTTT
CDR3aa: CASSPSVVTGELFF
d_gene: NA
abundance: NA
j_gene: TRBJ2-2
v_gene: TRBV7-3

CDR3nt: TGTGCCAGCAGCCCTCAACCCGGGGGGCAAGGAAACACCATATATTTT
CDR3aa: CASSPQPGGQGNTIYF
d_gene: NA
abundance: NA
j_gene: TRBJ1-3
v_gene: TRBV9

CDR3nt: TGCGCCAGCAGCCTAACCGGGACAGGGGAAGAGCAGTACTTC
CDR3aa: CASSLTGTGEEQYF
d_gene: TRBD1
abundance: NA
j_gene: TRBJ2-7
v_gene: TRBV5-1

CDR3nt: TGTGCCAGCACCGAGGCTGGGGGGTTCAATGAGCAGTTCTTC
CDR3aa: CASTEAGGFNEQFF
d_gene: NA
abundance: NA
j_gene: TRBJ2-1
v_gene: TRBV11-2

CDR3nt: TGTGCCAGCAGCCAAGTTGTAGGGGCCAGTTCACCCCTCCACTTT
CDR3aa: CASSQVVGASSPLHF
d_gene: NA
abundance: NA
j_gene: TRBJ1-6
v_gene: TRBV14

CDR3nt: TGTGCCAGCAGCTCTGGCGGGGTCCTGTGGTACACTGAAGCTTTCTTT
CDR3aa: CASSSGGVLWYTEAFF
d_gene: NA
abundance: NA
j_gene: TRBJ1-1
v_gene: TRBV5-6

CDR3nt: TGTGCCAGCAGCGCAGGGACGGGGGCCTACGAGCAGTACTTC
CDR3aa: CASSAGTGAYEQYF
d_gene: NA
abundance: NA
j_gene: TRBJ2-7
v_gene: TRBV7-9

CDR3nt: TGTGCCAGCAGCCAAGAGGCTAGCGCAGCCTACGAGCAGTACTTC
CDR3aa: CASSQEASAAYEQYF
d_gene: NA
abundance: NA
j_gene: TRBJ2-7
v_gene: TRBV4-2

CDR3nt: TGTGCCAGCAGCTTAGGGACAGGGATCTCTGGAAACACCATATATTTT
CDR3aa: CASSLGTGISGNTIYF
d_gene: TRBD1
abundance: NA
j_gene: TRBJ1-3
v_gene: TRBV7-2

CDR3nt: TGTGCCAGCAGCGTAGGTCTAGCGGACACAGATACGCAGTATTTT
CDR3aa: CASSVGLADTDTQYF
d_gene: TRBD2
abundance: NA
j_gene: TRBJ2-3
v_gene: TRBV9

CDR3nt: TGTGCCAGCAGCTTACAGGGGGCCAATGGCTACACCTTC
CDR3aa: CASSLQGANGYTF
d_gene: TRBD1
abundance: NA
j_gene: TRBJ1-2
v_gene: TRBV7-2

CDR3nt: TGCGCCAGCAGCTGGACGACAGGATCATCTCGCAATGAGCAGTTCTTC
CDR3aa: CASSWTTGSSRNEQFF
d_gene: NA
abundance: NA
j_gene: TRBJ2-1
v_gene: TRBV5-1

CDR3nt: TGTGCCAGCAGAGCAGGGTCGAATACCGGGTCACCCCTCCACTTT
CDR3aa: CASRAGSNTGSPLHF
d_gene: NA
abundance: NA
j_gene: TRBJ1-6
v_gene: TRBV2

CDR3nt: TGCAGTGCTATCGACAGGGTTGGGCAGTACTTC
CDR3aa: CSAIDRVGQYF
d_gene: TRBD1
abundance: NA
j_gene: TRBJ2-7
v_gene: TRBV20-1

CDR3nt: TGTGCCAGCAGCTCACAGGGGGCGCTGGGTCAGCCCCAGCATTTT
CDR3aa: CASSSQGALGQPQHF
d_gene: TRBD1
abundance: NA
j_gene: TRBJ1-5
v_gene: TRBV7-2

CDR3nt: TGTGCCAGCAGCCAAGAGGGGGGGGAGCCTTGGGAGACCCAGTACTTC
CDR3aa: CASSQEGGEPWETQYF
d_gene: TRBD2
abundance: NA
j_gene: TRBJ2-5
v_gene: TRBV4-2

CDR3nt: TGCAGCGTCTTGACTAGCGGGGGGTACGTAGAGACCCAGTACTTC
CDR3aa: CSVLTSGGYVETQYF
d_gene: TRBD2
abundance: NA
j_gene: TRBJ2-5
v_gene: TRBV29-1

CDR3nt: TGTGCCAGCAGCACGGACAGGGCAGACGAGCAGTACTTC
CDR3aa: CASSTDRADEQYF
d_gene: TRBD1
abundance: NA
j_gene: TRBJ2-7
v_gene: TRBV11-2

CDR3nt: TGTGCCAGCAGCTCCGGGGGGGTGACCTACGAGCAGTACTTC
CDR3aa: CASSSGGVTYEQYF
d_gene: TRBD2
abundance: NA
j_gene: TRBJ2-7
v_gene: TRBV7-6

CDR3nt: TGTGCCAGCAGCTCGGGACTAGCGGAGTACTACGAGCAGTACTTC
CDR3aa: CASSSGLAEYYEQYF
d_gene: TRBD2
abundance: NA
j_gene: TRBJ2-7
v_gene: TRBV11-2

CDR3nt: TGTGCCAGCTCACCACCTTTTAGGGGAGAGACCCAGTACTTC
CDR3aa: CASSPPFRGETQYF
d_gene: NA
abundance: NA
j_gene: TRBJ2-5
v_gene: TRBV18